This is a list of T cell receptor beta chains from one sample in a study of vaccination and CD4 T cells after COVID-19. MiXCR was run by TCRdb on the PCR reads, yielding one entry per CDR3 protein. The table includes fewer than 20,000 distinct CDR3 sequences, about two thirds detected once. Their antigens remain unidentified. The sample taken for sequencing was CD4+ T cells from blood, cultured in vitro. These receptor sequences come from a human donor who had recovered from COVID-19. CDR3s leave out the opening cysteine and the closing phenylalanine or tryptophan.

10 TRBV5-1 ASSFEGAEAF
15 TRBV6-2/TRBV6-3 ASSSRTSGRARETQY
13 TRBV5-1 ASSLGLDVGETQY
13 TRBV6-5 ASSYGPGGFTEAF
13 TRBV30 AWSGWASVGQPQH
14 TRBV15 ATSRERLAPNNEQF
13 TRBV7-2 ASSFIRGSYNEQF
12 TRBV7-2 ASSYSTGSYGYT
12 TRBV2 ASSEQGRWETQY
16 TRBV7-5 ISVPEEGRSYSNQPQH
11 TRBV6-1 ASSVKGRETQY
15 TRBV7-2 ASSLRDMRNVNTEAF
12 TRBV2 ASDGTGGRYEQY
10 TRBV5-3 ASSLDVYGYT
9 TRBV20-1 SARKGDGYT
14 TRBV30 AWSPPPGAVNQPQH
12 TRBV7-9 ASTTSPRNTEAF
14 TRBV7-9 ASSPQTGAVNTEAF
9 TRBV11-2 ASSLGQGLH
14 TRBV7-2 ASSPRPGLATDTQY
14 TRBV19 ASSFRSGIGSYEQY
13 TRBV6-1 ASTLLAGRNYEQY
14 TRBV6-1 ASSDRDRHYNSPLH
11 TRBV6-4 ASSAEHNQPQH
13 TRBV28 ASSFGSSVTGELF
13 TRBV7-9 ASSHDSDRDYEQY
15 TRBV19 ASSIAAGTGGSGGYT
11 TRBV20-1 SASAPSTDTQY
13 TRBV15 ATSRARGRLDEQY
11 TRBV20-1 SADDRGENIQY
10 TRBV28 ASREGFSEAF
11 TRBV5-8 ASSLAENYGYT
11 TRBV6-2/TRBV6-3 ASSSDGKETQY
12 TRBV7-9 ASSPGRLQETQY
10 TRBV7-8 ASSTSGIGYT
12 TRBV18 ASSRGTATDTQY
13 TRBV19 ASSTRRGPPLEAF
11 TRBV6-1 ASKGAGVTEAF
11 TRBV15 ATGTGERYEQY
12 TRBV19 ASSILDRVDTQY
12 TRBV11-2 ASSLVGAGNTIY
12 TRBV2 ASSVQAEGQPQH
13 TRBV6-2/TRBV6-3 ASSYYGTGRTEAF
11 TRBV12-3/TRBV12-4 ASREAARGEQY
13 TRBV27 ASRYSGASNQPQH
12 TRBV6-1 ASMASFSGNTIY
10 TRBV6-5 ASSYGAEKLF
11 TRBV6-1 ASKDSDEYGYT